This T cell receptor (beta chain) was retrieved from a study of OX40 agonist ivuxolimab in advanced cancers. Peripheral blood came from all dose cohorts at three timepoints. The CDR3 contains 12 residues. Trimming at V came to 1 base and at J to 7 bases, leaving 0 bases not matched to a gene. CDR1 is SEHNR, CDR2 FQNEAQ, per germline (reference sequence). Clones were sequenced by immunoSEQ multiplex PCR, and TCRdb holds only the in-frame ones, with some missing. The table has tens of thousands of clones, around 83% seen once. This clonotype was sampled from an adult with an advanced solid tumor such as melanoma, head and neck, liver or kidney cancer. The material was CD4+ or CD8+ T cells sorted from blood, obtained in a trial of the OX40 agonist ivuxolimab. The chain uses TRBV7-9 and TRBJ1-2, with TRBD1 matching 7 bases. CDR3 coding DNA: TGTGCCAGCAGCTTAGACAGGGGTGGCTACACCTTC. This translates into CASSLDRGGYTF.